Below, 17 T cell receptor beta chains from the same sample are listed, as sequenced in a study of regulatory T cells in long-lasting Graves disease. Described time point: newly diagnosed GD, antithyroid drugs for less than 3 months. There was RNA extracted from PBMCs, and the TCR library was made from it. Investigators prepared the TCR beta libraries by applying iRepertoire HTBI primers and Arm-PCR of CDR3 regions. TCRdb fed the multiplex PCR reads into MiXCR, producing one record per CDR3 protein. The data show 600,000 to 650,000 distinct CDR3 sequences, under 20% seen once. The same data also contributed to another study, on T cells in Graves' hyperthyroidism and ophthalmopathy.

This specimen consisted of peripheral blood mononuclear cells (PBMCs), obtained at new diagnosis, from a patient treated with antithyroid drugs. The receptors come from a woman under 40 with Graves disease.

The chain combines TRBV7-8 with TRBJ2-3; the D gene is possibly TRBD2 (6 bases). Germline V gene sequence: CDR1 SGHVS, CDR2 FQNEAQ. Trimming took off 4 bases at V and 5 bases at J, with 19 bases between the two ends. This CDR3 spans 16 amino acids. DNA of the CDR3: TGTGCCAGCAGCTCCCCCAAGCGGGTCCGGCAAGATACGCAGTATTTT. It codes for CASSSPKRVRQDTQYF.

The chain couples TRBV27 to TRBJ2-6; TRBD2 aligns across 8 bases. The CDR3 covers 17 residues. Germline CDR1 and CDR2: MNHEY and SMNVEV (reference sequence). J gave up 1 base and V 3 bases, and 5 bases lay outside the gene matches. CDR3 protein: CASSFSGRVSGANVLTF. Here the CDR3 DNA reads TGTGCCAGCAGTTTTTCCGGGAGGGTATCTGGGGCCAACGTCCTGACTTTC. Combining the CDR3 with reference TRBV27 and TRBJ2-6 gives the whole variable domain EAQVTQNPRYLITVTGKKLTVTCSQNMNHEYMSWYRQDPGLGLRQIYYSMNVEVTDKGDVPEGYKVSRKEKRNFPLILESPSPNQTSLYFCASSFSGRVSGANVLTFGAGSRLTVL.

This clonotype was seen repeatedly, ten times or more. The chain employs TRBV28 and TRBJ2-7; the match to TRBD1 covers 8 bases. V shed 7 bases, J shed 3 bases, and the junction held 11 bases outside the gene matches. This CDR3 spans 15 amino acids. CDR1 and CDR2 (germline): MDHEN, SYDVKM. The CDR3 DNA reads TGTGCCAGCACTTCTCCAGGGACAGGCGACTACGAGCAGTACTTC. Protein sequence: CASTSPGTGDYEQYF.

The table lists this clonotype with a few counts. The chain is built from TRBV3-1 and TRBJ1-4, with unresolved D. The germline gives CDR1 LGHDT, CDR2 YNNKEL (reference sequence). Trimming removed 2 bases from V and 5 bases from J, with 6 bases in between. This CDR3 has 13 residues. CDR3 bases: TGTGCCAGCAGCCAAACGGGAAATGAAAAACTGTTTTTT. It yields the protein CASSQTGNEKLFF. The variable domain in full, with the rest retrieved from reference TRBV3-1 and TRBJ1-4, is DTAVSQTPKYLVTQMGNDKSIKCEQNLGHDTMYWYKQDSKKFLKIMFSYNNKELIINETVPNRFSPKSPDKAHLNLHINSLELGDSAVYFCASSQTGNEKLFFGSGTQLSVL.

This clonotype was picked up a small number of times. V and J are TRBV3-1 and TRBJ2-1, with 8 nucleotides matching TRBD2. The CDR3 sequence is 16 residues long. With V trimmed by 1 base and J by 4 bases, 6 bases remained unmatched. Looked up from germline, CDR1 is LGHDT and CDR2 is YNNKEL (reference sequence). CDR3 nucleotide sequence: TGTGCCAGCAGCCAAGCTCACAGCGGGAGTTACAATGAGCAGTTCTTC. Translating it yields CASSQAHSGSYNEQFF.

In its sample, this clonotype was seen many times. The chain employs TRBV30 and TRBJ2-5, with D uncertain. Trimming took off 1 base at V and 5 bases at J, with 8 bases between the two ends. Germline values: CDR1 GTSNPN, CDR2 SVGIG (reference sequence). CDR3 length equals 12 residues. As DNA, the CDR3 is TGTGCCTGGAGTGAGCAAGGGGAGACCCAGTACTTC. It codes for CAWSEQGETQYF.

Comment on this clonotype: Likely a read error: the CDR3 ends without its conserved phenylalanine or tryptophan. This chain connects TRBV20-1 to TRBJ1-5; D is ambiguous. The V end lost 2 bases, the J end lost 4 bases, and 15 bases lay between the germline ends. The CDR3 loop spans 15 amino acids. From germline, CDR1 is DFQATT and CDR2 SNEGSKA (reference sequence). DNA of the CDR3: TGCAGTGCTAGACGCCTAAGGGCCGCGAATCAGCCCCAGCATCTT. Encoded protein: CSARRLRAANQPQHL.

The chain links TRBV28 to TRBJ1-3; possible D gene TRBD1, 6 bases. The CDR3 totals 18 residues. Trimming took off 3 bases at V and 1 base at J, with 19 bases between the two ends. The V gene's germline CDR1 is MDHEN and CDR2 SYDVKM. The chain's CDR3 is CASSLGTPTLFSGNTIYF. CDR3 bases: TGTGCCAGCAGTTTGGGGACACCCACCCTATTTTCTGGAAACACCATATATTTT. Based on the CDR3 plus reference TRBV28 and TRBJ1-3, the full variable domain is DVKVTQSSRYLVKRTGEKVFLECVQDMDHENMFWYRQDPGLGLRLIYFSYDVKMKEKGDIPEGYSVSREKKERFSLILESASTNQTSMYLCASSLGTPTLFSGNTIYFGEGSWLTVV.

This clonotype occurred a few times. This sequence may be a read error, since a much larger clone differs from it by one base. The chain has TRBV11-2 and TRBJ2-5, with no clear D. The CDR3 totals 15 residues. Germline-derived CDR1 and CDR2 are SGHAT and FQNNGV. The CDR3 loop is CASSRTRTPSETQCF. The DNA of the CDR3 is TGTGCCAGCAGCCGCACCCGGACGCCGTCAGAGACCCAGTGCTTC.

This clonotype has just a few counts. The CDR3 DNA reads TGTGCCAGTAGCCGACAGGGGCTCGACACTAACTATGGCTACACCTTC. It translates to CASSRQGLDTNYGYTF. The rearrangement uses TRBV19 and TRBJ1-2; TRBD1 matches 8 bases. V trimming: 6 bases; J trimming: 0 bases; junction bases outside the gene matches: 9. Germline lookup yields CDR1 LNHDA and CDR2 SQIVND (reference sequence). The CDR3 totals 16 residues.

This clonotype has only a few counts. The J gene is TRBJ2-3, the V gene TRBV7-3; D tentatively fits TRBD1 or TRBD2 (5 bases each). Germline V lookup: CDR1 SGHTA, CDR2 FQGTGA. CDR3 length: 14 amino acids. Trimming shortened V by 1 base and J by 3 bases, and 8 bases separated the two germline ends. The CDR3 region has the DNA TGTGCCAGCAGCTTAATGTGGGGGACAGATACGCAGTATTTT. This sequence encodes CASSLMWGTDTQYF.

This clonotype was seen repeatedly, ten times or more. The CDR3 DNA reads TGTGCCAGCAGCTTAGCTGCACTTTCACCCCTCCACTTT. Its translation: CASSLAALSPLHF. The chain employs TRBV11-2 and TRBJ1-6; no clear D gene. Germline CDR1 reads SGHAT; CDR2 reads FQNNGV. V was trimmed by 1 base and J by 9 bases, leaving 7 bases between them. The CDR3 is 13 amino acids.

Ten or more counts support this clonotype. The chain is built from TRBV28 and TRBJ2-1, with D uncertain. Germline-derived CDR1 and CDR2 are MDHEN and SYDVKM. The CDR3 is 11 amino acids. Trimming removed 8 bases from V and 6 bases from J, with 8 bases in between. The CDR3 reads CASQRTNEQFF. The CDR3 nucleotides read TGTGCCAGCCAAAGGACCAATGAGCAGTTCTTC.

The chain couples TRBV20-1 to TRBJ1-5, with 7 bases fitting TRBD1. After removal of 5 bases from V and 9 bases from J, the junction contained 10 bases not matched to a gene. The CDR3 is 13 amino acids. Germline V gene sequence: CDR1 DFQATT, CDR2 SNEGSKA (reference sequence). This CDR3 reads CSALTGYGRPQHF. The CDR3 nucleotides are TGCAGTGCTTTGACAGGGTACGGGCGGCCCCAGCATTTT.

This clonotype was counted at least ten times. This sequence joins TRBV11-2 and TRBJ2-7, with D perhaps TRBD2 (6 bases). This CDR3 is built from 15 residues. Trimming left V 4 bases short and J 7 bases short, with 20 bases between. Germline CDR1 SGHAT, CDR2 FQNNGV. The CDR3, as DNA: TGTGCCAGCAGCTCCCCCCTAACATCGGGGGTGGAGCAGTACTTC. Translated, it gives CASSSPLTSGVEQYF.

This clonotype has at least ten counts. CDR3 bases: TGTGCCAGCAGCCTCTCGACTAGCGGGTGGAACAATGAGCAGTTCTTC. Translating it yields CASSLSTSGWNNEQFF. The V and J genes are TRBV11-3 and TRBJ2-1; 10 nucleotides line up with TRBD2. The V gene end was trimmed by 5 bases and the J gene end by 5 bases; junction bases not matched to a gene: 9. CDR3 length: 16 amino acids. Per germline, CDR1 SGHNT and CDR2 YENEEA.

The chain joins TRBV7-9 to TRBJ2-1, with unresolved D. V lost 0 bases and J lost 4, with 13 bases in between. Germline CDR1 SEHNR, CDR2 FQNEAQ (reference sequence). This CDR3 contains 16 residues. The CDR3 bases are TGTGCCAGCAGCTTAGCGCGTGGGTCCTTATACAATGAGCAGTTCTTC. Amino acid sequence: CASSLARGSLYNEQFF.